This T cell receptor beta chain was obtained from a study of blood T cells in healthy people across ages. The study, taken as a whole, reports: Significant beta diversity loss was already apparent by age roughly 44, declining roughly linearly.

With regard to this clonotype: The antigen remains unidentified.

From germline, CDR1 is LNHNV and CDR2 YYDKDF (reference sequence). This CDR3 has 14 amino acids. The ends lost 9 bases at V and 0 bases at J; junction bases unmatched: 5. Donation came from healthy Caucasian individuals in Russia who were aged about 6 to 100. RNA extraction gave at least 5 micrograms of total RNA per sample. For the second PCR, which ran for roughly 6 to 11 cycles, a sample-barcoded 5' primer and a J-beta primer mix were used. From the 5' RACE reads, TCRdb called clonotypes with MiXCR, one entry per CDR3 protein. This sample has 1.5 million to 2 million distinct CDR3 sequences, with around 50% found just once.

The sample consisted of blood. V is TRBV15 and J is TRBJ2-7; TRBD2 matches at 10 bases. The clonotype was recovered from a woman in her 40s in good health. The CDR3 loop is CATKLAGDSYEQYF. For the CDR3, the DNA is TGTGCCACTAAGCTAGCGGGGGACTCCTACGAGCAGTACTTC.